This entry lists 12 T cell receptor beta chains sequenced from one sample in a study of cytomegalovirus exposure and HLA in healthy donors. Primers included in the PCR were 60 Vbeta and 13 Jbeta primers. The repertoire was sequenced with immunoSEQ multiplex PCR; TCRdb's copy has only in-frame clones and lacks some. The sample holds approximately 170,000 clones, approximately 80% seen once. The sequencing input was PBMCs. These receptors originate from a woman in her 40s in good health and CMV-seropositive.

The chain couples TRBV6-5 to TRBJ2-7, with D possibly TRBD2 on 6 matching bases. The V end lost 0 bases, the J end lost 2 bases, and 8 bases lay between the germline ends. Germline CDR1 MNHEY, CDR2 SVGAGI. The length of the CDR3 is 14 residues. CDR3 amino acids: CASSYSWGAYEQYF. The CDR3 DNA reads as TGTGCCAGCAGTTACTCGTGGGGGGCCTACGAGCAGTACTTC.

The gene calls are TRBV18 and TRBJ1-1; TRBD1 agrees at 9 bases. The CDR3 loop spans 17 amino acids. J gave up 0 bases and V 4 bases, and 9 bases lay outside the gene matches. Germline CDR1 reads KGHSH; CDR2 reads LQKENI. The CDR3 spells CASSLNAGQGVNTEAFF. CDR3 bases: TGTGCCAGCTCACTTAACGCGGGACAGGGAGTGAACACTGAAGCTTTCTTT.

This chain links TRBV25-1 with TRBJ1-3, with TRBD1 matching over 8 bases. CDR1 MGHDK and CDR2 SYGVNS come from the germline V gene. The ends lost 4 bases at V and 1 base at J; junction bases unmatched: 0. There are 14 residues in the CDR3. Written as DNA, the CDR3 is TGTGCCAGCAGTGGGACAGGGTCTGGAAACACCATATATTTT. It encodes CASSGTGSGNTIYF. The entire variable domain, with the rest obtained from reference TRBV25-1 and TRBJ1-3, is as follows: EADIYQTPRYLVIGTGKKITLECSQTMGHDKMYWYQQDPGMELHLIHYSYGVNSTEKGDLSSESTVSRIRTEHFPLTLESARPSHTSQYLCASSGTGSGNTIYFGEGSWLTVV.

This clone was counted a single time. The CDR3: CASSYRTVDSPLHF. The CDR3 DNA sequence: TGTGCCAGCAGTTACCGGACAGTTGATTCACCCCTCCACTTT. V is TRBV6-5 and J is TRBJ1-6; D is perhaps TRBD1 (6 bases). Germline V gene data show CDR1 as MNHEY and CDR2 as SVGAGI. With 2 bases removed from V and 8 bases from J, the gap between germline ends came to 10 bases. The CDR3 has 14 residues.

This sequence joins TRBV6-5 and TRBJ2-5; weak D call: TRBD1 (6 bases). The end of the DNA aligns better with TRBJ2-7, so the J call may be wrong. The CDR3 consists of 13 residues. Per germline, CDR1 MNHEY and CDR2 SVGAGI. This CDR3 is CASSYHRAYEQYF. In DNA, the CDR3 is TGTGCCAGCAGTTACCACAGGGCCTACGAGCAGTACTTC.

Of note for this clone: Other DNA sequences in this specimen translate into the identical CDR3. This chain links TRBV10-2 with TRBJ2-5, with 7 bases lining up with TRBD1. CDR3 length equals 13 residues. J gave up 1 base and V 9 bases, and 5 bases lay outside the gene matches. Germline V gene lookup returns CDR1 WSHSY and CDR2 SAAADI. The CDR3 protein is CASTGQPQETQYF. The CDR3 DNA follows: TGCGCCAGTACGGGACAGCCCCAAGAGACCCAGTACTTC.

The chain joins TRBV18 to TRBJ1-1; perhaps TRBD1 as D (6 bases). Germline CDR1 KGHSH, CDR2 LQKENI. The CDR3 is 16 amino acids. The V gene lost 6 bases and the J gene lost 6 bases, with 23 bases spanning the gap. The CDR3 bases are TGTGCCAGCTCTTCATCGACGGGGGGCTCGTGGGCTGAAGCTTTCTTT. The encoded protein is CASSSSTGGSWAEAFF. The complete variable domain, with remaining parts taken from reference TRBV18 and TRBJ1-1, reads NAGVMQNPRHLVRRRGQEARLRCSPMKGHSHVYWYRQLPEEGLKFMVYLQKENIIDESGMPKERFSAEFPKEGPSILRIQQVVRGDSAAYFCASSSSTGGSWAEAFFGQGTRLTVV.

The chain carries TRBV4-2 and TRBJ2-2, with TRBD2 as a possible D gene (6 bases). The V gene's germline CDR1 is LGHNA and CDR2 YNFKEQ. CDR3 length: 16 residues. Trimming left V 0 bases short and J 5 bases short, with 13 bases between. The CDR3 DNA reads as TGTGCCAGCAGCCAAGATGGGACTGGGGCTACCGGGGAGCTGTTTTTT. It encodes CASSQDGTGATGELFF.

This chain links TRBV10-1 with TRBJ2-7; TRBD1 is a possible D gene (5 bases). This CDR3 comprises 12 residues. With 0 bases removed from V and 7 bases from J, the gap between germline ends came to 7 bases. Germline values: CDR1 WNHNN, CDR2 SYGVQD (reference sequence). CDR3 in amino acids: CASSESNREQYF. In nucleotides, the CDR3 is TGCGCCAGCAGTGAGTCAAACAGGGAGCAGTACTTC.

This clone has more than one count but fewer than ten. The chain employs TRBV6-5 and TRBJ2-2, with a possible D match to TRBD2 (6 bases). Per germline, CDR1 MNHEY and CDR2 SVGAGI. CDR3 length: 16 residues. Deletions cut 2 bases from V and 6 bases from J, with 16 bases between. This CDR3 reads CASSYAASSASGELFF. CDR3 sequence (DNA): TGTGCCAGCAGTTACGCCGCCTCTAGCGCCTCCGGGGAGCTGTTTTTT.

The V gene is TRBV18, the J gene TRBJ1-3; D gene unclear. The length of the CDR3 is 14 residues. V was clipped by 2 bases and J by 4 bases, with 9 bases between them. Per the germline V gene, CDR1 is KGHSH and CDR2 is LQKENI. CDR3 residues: CASSPTGVGNTIYF. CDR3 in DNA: TGTGCCAGCTCACCAACCGGGGTGGGAAACACCATATATTTT.

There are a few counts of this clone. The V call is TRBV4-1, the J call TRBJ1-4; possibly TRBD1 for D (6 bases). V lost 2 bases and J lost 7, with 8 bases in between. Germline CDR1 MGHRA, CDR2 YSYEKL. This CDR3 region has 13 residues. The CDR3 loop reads CASSQRGSEKLFF. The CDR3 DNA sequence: TGCGCCAGCAGCCAAAGGGGGAGTGAAAAACTGTTTTTT.